This T cell receptor beta chain was sequenced in a study of blood T cell repertoires in COVID-19. Study background: T cells, B-cell-depleted T cells, or PBMCs provided the cDNA or gDNA that served as material.

Enrolled through a virtual design, the participants were between roughly 18 and 90 years of age and came from 24 US areas. CDR3 length equals 15 residues. Germline V gene lookup returns CDR1 SGHTA and CDR2 FQGNSA. V lost 1 base and J 1 base, leaving 10 bases between the germline ends. Per the study methods: Amplifying reference gene primers gave estimates of nucleated cell counts. Clones were read by immunoSEQ multiplex PCR, and TCRdb kept only the in-frame ones, dropping some. The D gene and trimming were derived from the DNA, and the V and J assignments and clone size from that table. The sample holds some 250,000 clones, around 87% seen once.

The sequence derives from a woman between 40 and 50 years old with acute COVID-19. The V gene is TRBV7-2, the J gene TRBJ1-1, with no clear D. The sample consisted of PBMCs or T cells enriched from blood (not recorded which). In DNA form, the CDR3 reads TGTGCCAGCAGCTTAGTGTCGGTCACGAACACTGAAGCTTTCTTT. Protein sequence: CASSLVSVTNTEAFF.